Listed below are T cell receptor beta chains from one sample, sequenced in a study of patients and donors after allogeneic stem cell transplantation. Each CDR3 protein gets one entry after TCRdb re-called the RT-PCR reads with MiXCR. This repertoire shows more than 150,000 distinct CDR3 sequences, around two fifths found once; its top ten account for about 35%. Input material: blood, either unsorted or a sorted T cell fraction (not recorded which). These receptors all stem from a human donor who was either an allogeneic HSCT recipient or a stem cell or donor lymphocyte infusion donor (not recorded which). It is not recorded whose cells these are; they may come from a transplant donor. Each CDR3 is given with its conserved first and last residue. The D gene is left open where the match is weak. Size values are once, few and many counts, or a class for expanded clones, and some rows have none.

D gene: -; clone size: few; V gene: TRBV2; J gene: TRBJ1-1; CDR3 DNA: TGTGCCAGCAGCGAACAGGGACCAACCACCACTGAAGCTTTCTTT; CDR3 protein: CASSEQGPTTTEAFF
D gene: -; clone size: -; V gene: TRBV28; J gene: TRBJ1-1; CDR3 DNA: TGTGCCAGCAGTTGGACGGTTGAAGCTTTCTTT; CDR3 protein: CASSWTVEAFF
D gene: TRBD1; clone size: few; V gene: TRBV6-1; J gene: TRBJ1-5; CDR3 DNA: TGTGCCAGCAGTGGACAGGGATTAAAGCAGCCCCAGCATTTT; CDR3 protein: CASSGQGLKQPQHF
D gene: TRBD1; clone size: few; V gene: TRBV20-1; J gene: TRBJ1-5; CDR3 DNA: TGCAGTGCTAGAAAGGGGGCGAATCAGCCCCAGCATTTT; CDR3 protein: CSARKGANQPQHF
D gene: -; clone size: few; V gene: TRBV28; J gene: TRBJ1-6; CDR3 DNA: TGTGCCAGCAGCCTACAGGGTTGGTCCTATAATTCACCCCTCCACTTT; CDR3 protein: CASSLQGWSYNSPLHF
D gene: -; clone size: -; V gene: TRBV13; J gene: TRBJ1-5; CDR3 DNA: TGTGCCAGCAGCGACAACCCCAATCAGCCCCAGCATTTT; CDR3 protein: CASSDNPNQPQHF
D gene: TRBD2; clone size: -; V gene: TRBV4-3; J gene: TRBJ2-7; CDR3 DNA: TGCGCCAGCAGCCAAGAGTCGGCGGGAGGGTACGAGCAGTACTTC; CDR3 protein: CASSQESAGGYEQYF
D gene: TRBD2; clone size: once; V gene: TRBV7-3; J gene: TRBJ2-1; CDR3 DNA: TGTGCCAGCAGTAGAGAAGCGGGAGTGAATGAGCAGTTCTTC; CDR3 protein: CASSREAGVNEQFF
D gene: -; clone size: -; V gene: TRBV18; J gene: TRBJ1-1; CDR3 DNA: TGTGCCAGCTCACCCCGGGACTTCGGAACTGAAGCTTTCTTT; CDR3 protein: CASSPRDFGTEAFF
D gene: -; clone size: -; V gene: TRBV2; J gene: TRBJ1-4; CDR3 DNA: TGTGCCAGCAGTTGGGTCATTGGAACTAATGAAAAACTGTTTTTT; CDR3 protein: CASSWVIGTNEKLFF
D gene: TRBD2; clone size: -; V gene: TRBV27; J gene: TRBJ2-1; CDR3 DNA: TGTGCCAGCAGTTCGACTAGCGGTGTGGGCCATGAGCAGTTCTTC; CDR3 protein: CASSSTSGVGHEQFF
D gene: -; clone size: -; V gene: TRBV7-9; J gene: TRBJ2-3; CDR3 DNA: TGTGCCAGCAGCTCTGGGCGGCCTCCTAGCACAGATACGCAGTATTTT; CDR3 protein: CASSSGRPPSTDTQYF
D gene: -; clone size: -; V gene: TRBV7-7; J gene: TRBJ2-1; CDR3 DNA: TGTGCCAGCAGCTCAAAGGCTAGCAATGAGCAGTTCTTC; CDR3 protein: CASSSKASNEQFF
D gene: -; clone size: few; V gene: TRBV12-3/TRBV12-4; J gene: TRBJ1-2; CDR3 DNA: TGTGCCAGCAGTTTAGCGCCGGCTGGGCATGGCTACACCTTC; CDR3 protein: CASSLAPAGHGYTF
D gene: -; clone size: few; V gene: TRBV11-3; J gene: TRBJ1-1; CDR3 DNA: TGTGCCAGCAGCCCCGGGGGGAGCATGAACACTGAAGCTTTCTTT; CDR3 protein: CASSPGGSMNTEAFF
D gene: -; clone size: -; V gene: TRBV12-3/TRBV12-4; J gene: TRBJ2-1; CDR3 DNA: TGTGCCAGCACGAACAGGGACAATGAGCAGTTCTTC; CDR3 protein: CASTNRDNEQFF